The 22 T cell receptor beta chains reported below all come from one sample, sequenced in a study of blood T cell repertoires in COVID-19. Sequenced by immunoSEQ multiplex PCR; TCRdb stores in-frame clones only, minus some. The repertoire holds some 370,000 clones, with 89% as singletons. The sample consisted of peripheral blood. The receptors shown here come from a man aged 40-49 years with acute or convalescent COVID-19.

CDR3 residues: CASSSLPGHLTLLGNEQFF. Here the CDR3 DNA reads TGTGCCAGCAGCTCGTTACCGGGACACCTCACCTTGTTGGGCAATGAGCAGTTCTTC. The rearrangement uses TRBV7-2 and TRBJ2-1; D possibly corresponds to TRBD1 (6 bases). V was shortened by 4 bases and J by 6 bases, with 28 bases between the two germline ends. The CDR3 covers 19 residues. Germline assignment: CDR1 SGHTA and CDR2 FQGNSA. Filled out from reference TRBV7-2 and TRBJ2-1, the complete variable domain reads GAGVSQSPSNKVTEKGKDVELRCDPISGHTALYWYRQSLGQGLEFLIYFQGNSAPDKSGLPSDRFSAERTGGSVSTLTIQRTQQEDSAVYLCASSSLPGHLTLLGNEQFFGPGTRLTVL.

This rearrangement joins TRBV28 to TRBJ1-4; a possible D gene is TRBD1 (6 bases). The germline V and J ends were trimmed by 7 bases and 8 bases, with 29 bases remaining between them. Germline loops: CDR1 MDHEN, CDR2 SYDVKM. The length of the CDR3 is 18 residues. The CDR3: CASNRPLPAGTSSEKLFF. The DNA of the CDR3 is TGTGCCAGCAATCGACCGCTGCCCGCAGGGACAAGTTCGGAAAAACTGTTTTTT.

The sample holds one count of this clone. The chain couples TRBV6-2 or TRBV6-3 to TRBJ2-2, with D maybe TRBD2 (6 bases). This CDR3 has 14 amino acids. Germline values: CDR1 MNHEY, CDR2 SVGEGT. V was clipped by 3 bases and J by 5 bases, with 10 bases between them. CDR3 bases: TGTGCCAGCAGTTATGGCGGGGCGACCGGGGAGCTGTTTTTT. This gives the protein CASSYGGATGELFF.

V usage is TRBV27 and J usage is TRBJ1-6; TRBD1 aligns across 9 bases. This CDR3 comprises 15 residues. The J segment lost 7 bases and the V segment lost 5 bases, leaving 6 bases of the junction unmatched. Germline CDR1 is MNHEY and CDR2 is SMNVEV (reference sequence). The CDR3 coding sequence is TGTGCCAGCAGTATCGCCGGGACAGGGAATTCACCCCTCCACTTT. Translating it yields CASSIAGTGNSPLHF.

The chain has TRBV27 and TRBJ1-6; tentatively, D is TRBD1 (5 bases). The CDR3 sequence is 15 residues long. From germline, CDR1 is MNHEY and CDR2 SMNVEV (reference sequence). V gave up 3 bases and J gave up 8 bases, with 14 bases separating them. CDR3 loop: CASSLAAGLHSPLHF. CDR3 in DNA: TGTGCCAGCAGTTTGGCCGCGGGACTACATTCACCCCTCCACTTT.

This chain links TRBV5-1 with TRBJ2-5, with D maybe TRBD2 (6 bases). V shed 3 bases and J shed 2 bases, with 11 bases lying between them. CDR1 is SGHRS, CDR2 YFSETQ, per germline. CDR3 length equals 14 residues. The CDR3 protein is CASSYTRGQETQYF. CDR3 in DNA: TGCGCCAGCAGCTACACGCGGGGACAAGAGACCCAGTACTTC.

This clone was recorded only once. J is TRBJ1-5 and V is TRBV28; D gene unclear. V lost 6 bases, J lost 7 bases, and 16 bases lay in between. The CDR3 runs to 14 residues. Germline-derived CDR1 and CDR2 are MDHEN and SYDVKM. Here the CDR3 reads CASSPANGVQPQHF. Here the CDR3 DNA reads TGTGCCAGCAGCCCAGCCAATGGAGTCCAGCCCCAGCATTTT.

The chain is built from TRBV6-5 and TRBJ1-6; D is uncertain. The V end was cut by 4 bases, the J end by 0 bases, with 10 bases between. The CDR3 extends over 16 amino acids. In germline, CDR1 is MNHEY, CDR2 SVGAGI. The CDR3 nucleotides read TGTGCCAGCAGTTCCTGGCAAAGCTCCTATAATTCACCCCTCCACTTT. Protein: CASSSWQSSYNSPLHF.

The chain has TRBV6-5 and TRBJ1-5; perhaps TRBD1 as D (6 bases). The V end lost 6 bases, the J end lost 9 bases, and 21 bases lay between the germline ends. The CDR3 contains 15 residues. Germline CDR1 reads MNHEY; CDR2 reads SVGAGI. The CDR3 DNA reads as TGTGCCAGCAGCCCACAGGGATCGTCATCGTGGCCCCAGCATTTT. It yields the protein CASSPQGSSSWPQHF.

This clone was recorded a few times. The V call is TRBV3-1 (or the pseudogene TRBV3-2), the J call TRBJ1-2, with D perhaps TRBD1 (5 bases). This CDR3 is 14 amino acids long. Trimming took 3 bases from V and 5 from J, leaving 13 bases between them. Germline CDR1 reads LGHDT; CDR2 reads YNNKEL (reference sequence). CDR3 sequence: CASSQARASYGYTF. CDR3 nucleotides: TGTGCCAGCAGCCAGGCCAGGGCTTCTTATGGCTACACCTTC.

The genes are TRBV9 and TRBJ1-1; D perhaps matches TRBD1 (5 bases). The CDR3 extends over 15 amino acids. V shed 0 bases and J shed 3 bases, with 12 bases lying between them. Per the germline V gene, CDR1 is SGDLS and CDR2 is YYNGEE. The CDR3 here is CASSVEGREDTEAFF. The CDR3 DNA reads TGTGCCAGCAGCGTAGAGGGCAGGGAGGACACTGAAGCTTTCTTT.

The count of this clone is one. The chain uses TRBV6-2 or TRBV6-3 and TRBJ1-1; TRBD1 aligns across 8 bases. CDR1 MNHEY and CDR2 SVGEGT come from the germline V gene. The length of the CDR3 is 14 residues. With 5 bases clipped from V and 5 bases from J, the junction kept 7 bases outside the gene matches. CDR3 loop: CASSRRGRGTEAFF. The CDR3 DNA reads TGTGCCAGCAGTCGCAGGGGGCGAGGGACTGAAGCTTTCTTT.

This chain links TRBV29-1 with TRBJ2-3, with D possibly matching TRBD2 (5 bases). V was cut by 6 bases and J by 4 bases, with 14 bases left in between. The CDR3 runs 13 residues. The germline CDR1 and CDR2 sequences are SQVTM and ANQGSEA. CDR3 sequence (DNA): TGCAGCGTCTTAGCGAAAGAGGCAGATACGCAGTATTTT. Encoded protein: CSVLAKEADTQYF.

This clone appeared a few times. V is TRBV7-9 and J is TRBJ2-7; 8 nucleotides align to TRBD1. From germline, CDR1 is SEHNR and CDR2 FQNEAQ (reference sequence). Unmatched junction bases numbered 6, after V lost 2 bases and J lost 0 bases. The CDR3 loop spans 16 amino acids. CDR3 sequence (DNA): TGTGCCAGCAGCTTATTACGGACAGGGAGCTCCTACGAGCAGTACTTC. It yields the protein CASSLLRTGSSYEQYF.

The chain combines TRBV27 with TRBJ2-5, with D perhaps TRBD1 (5 bases). The CDR3 consists of 14 residues. Germline V lookup: CDR1 MNHEY, CDR2 SMNVEV (reference sequence). Trimming cost V 3 bases and J 1 base, with 9 bases left between them. CDR3 region: CASSFYDSQETQYF. CDR3 in DNA: TGTGCCAGCAGTTTCTATGACAGCCAAGAGACCCAGTACTTC.

The chain joins TRBV2 to TRBJ2-3; D might be TRBD1 (5 bases). The CDR3 contains 13 residues. V lost 3 bases and J lost 4, with 8 bases in between. The germline CDR1 and CDR2 sequences are SNHLY and FYNNEI. The CDR3 spells CASSEETADTQYF. In nucleotides, the CDR3 is TGTGCCAGCAGTGAGGAGACAGCAGATACGCAGTATTTT. The whole variable domain, filled in from reference TRBV2 and TRBJ2-3, reads EPEVTQTPSHQVTQMGQEVILRCVPISNHLYFYWYRQILGQKVEFLVSFYNNEISEKSEIFDDQFSVERPDGSNFTLKIRSTKLEDSAMYFCASSEETADTQYFGPGTRLTVL.

The chain uses TRBV11-2 and TRBJ1-5, with 9 positions matching TRBD1. The CDR3 has 14 residues. The trim removed 5 bases at V and 2 bases at J, leaving 1 base unmatched. Germline values: CDR1 SGHAT, CDR2 FQNNGV. The CDR3 spells CASSRQGGNQPQHF. CDR3 nucleotide sequence: TGTGCCAGCAGCCGACAGGGGGGCAATCAGCCCCAGCATTTT.

V and J are TRBV19 and TRBJ1-4; D possibly corresponds to TRBD1 (6 bases). Looked up from germline, CDR1 is LNHDA and CDR2 is SQIVND (reference sequence). The CDR3 covers 15 residues. Trimming cost V 6 bases and J 8 bases, with 19 bases left between them. In DNA, the CDR3 is TGTGCCAGTAGCGGCCGGCACAGGGTCAGGGAAAAACTGTTTTTT. This gives the protein CASSGRHRVREKLFF.

The CDR3 sequence: CASSLGTGGAVDYGYTF. CDR3 in DNA: TGTGCCAGCAGCTTAGGCACAGGGGGCGCAGTGGACTATGGCTACACCTTC. The chain combines TRBV7-6 with TRBJ1-2, with TRBD1 matching 9 bases. This CDR3 region has 17 residues. With V trimmed by 1 base and J by 3 bases, 9 bases remained unmatched. The germline V gene has CDR1 SGHVS and CDR2 FNYEAQ.

This clone was seen at least ten times. The identical CDR3 is also encoded by other nucleotide sequences in the sample. The V and J genes are TRBV5-1 and TRBJ2-7; 9 nucleotides align to TRBD1. Germline V gene data show CDR1 as SGHRS and CDR2 as YFSETQ. The CDR3 contains 14 residues. Unmatched junction bases numbered 6, after V lost 7 bases and J lost 1 base. CDR3 loop: CASREQGASYEQYF. Written as DNA, the CDR3 is TGCGCCAGCCGGGAACAGGGGGCATCCTACGAGCAGTACTTC.

The chain couples TRBV10-3 to TRBJ2-3; 12 nucleotides agree with TRBD2. Trimming cost V 3 bases and J 5 bases; bases outside gene matches: 6. The CDR3 totals 16 residues. Germline-derived CDR1 and CDR2 are ENHRY and SYGVKD. The CDR3: CAISDPSGRAGDTQYF. For the CDR3, the DNA is TGTGCCATCAGTGATCCTAGCGGGAGGGCCGGAGATACGCAGTATTTT.

The CDR3 region is CASSPREATNEKLFF. The DNA of the CDR3 is TGCGCCAGCAGCCCGCGGGAAGCAACTAATGAAAAACTGTTTTTT. V and J are TRBV5-1 and TRBJ1-4; no clear D gene. The V gene lost 4 bases and the J gene lost 0 bases, with 10 bases spanning the gap. CDR1 SGHRS and CDR2 YFSETQ come from the germline V gene. CDR3 length equals 15 residues.